The subject of this entry is one T cell receptor (beta chain). No antigen is known for it. This CDR3 comprises 13 residues. Germline-derived CDR1 and CDR2 are SQVTM and ANQGSEA. V lost 2 bases, J lost 6 bases, and 14 bases lay in between. The data are from a study of T-cell reconstitution after alpha-beta-depleted transplantation in children. General study results and limits: Most T-cell counts and diversity one year after the transplant came from T cells that were newly produced. Day-60 TCRbeta diversity that was high in some patients was derived from surviving recipient T cells and thymic progenitors. Several hundred rapidly expanded clones from non-depleted graft cells reportedly supplied alpha-beta T cells about two months post-transplant.

Unique molecular identifiers featured in how the TCRbeta library was prepared. TCRdb re-analysed the PCR reads in MiXCR, keeping a single row per CDR3 protein. The sample has about 640,000 distinct CDR3 sequences, 10% to 15% seen once. The chain uses TRBV29-1 and TRBJ2-7, with a possible D match to TRBD2 (5 bases). This receptor was obtained from a male patient between 10 and 17 years old who had a stem cell transplant for acute myeloid leukemia, so the T cells may come from the graft donor. The sequencing here drew on PBMCs, mostly from graft donor cells, taken 360 days after TCRalphabeta/CD19-depleted stem cell transplant. CDR3 residues: CSVEIAGLGEQYF. Written as DNA, the CDR3 is TGCAGCGTTGAAATCGCGGGTTTAGGCGAGCAGTACTTC.